These T cell receptor beta chains were read from a single sample in a study of T cell repertoires in cytomegalovirus infection. TCRdb fed the reads into MiXCR, producing one record per CDR3 protein. Of about 830,000 distinct CDR3 sequences in the sample, approximately 29% were seen once. The antigens for these receptors are not known. This sample comprised cultured CD8+ T cells from PBMCs, obtained from culture after CMV antigen stimulation. The receptor source for this set is a human donor in good health (CMV status not recorded). Some clones in this sample may be carry-over from other donors' samples. Each CDR3 is given with its conserved first and last residue. Each record gives: J gene, V gene, clone size, D gene, CDR3 DNA, CDR3 protein. The D gene is left open where the match is weak. The size of a clone is reported for some rows only, either as once, few or many, or as a class for expanded clones.

J gene: TRBJ2-3; V gene: TRBV19; clone size: few; D gene: NA; CDR3 DNA: TGTGCCAGTAGTATAAACGACAGGAGCACAGATACGCAGTATTTT; CDR3 protein: CASSINDRSTDTQYF
J gene: TRBJ2-2; V gene: TRBV4-1; clone size: few; D gene: TRBD1; CDR3 DNA: TGCGCCAGCAGCATGAGACAGGGGGCGGGCGGGGAGCTGTTTTTT; CDR3 protein: CASSMRQGAGGELFF
J gene: TRBJ2-3; V gene: TRBV13; clone size: few; D gene: NA; CDR3 DNA: TGTGCCAGCAGCTCCCAGGATAGCACAGATACGCAGTATTTT; CDR3 protein: CASSSQDSTDTQYF
J gene: TRBJ1-1; V gene: TRBV7-6; clone size: few; D gene: NA; CDR3 DNA: TGTGCCAGCAGCTTTTTAATGAACACTGAAGCTTTCTTT; CDR3 protein: CASSFLMNTEAFF
J gene: TRBJ1-1; V gene: TRBV9; clone size: NA; D gene: NA; CDR3 DNA: TGTGCCAGCAGCGCCTTTTCCGGGAGGGCTGAAGCTTTCTTT; CDR3 protein: CASSAFSGRAEAFF
J gene: TRBJ1-1; V gene: TRBV5-4; clone size: few; D gene: NA; CDR3 DNA: TGTGCCAGCAGCTTGGTGGCAGGCACGAACACTGAAGCTTTCTTT; CDR3 protein: CASSLVAGTNTEAFF
J gene: TRBJ1-6; V gene: TRBV6-6; clone size: NA; D gene: TRBD1; CDR3 DNA: TGTGCCAGCAGTTATACAGGGGAGCATTCACCCCTCCACTTT; CDR3 protein: CASSYTGEHSPLHF
J gene: TRBJ1-4; V gene: TRBV7-6; clone size: few; D gene: NA; CDR3 DNA: TGTGCCAGCAGCTCGGGGATCACTAATGAAAAACTGTTTTTT; CDR3 protein: CASSSGITNEKLFF
J gene: TRBJ2-1; V gene: TRBV7-2; clone size: few; D gene: TRBD2; CDR3 DNA: TGTGCCAGCAGCTTTCTAGCGGGGGACTTCAATGAGCAGTTCTTC; CDR3 protein: CASSFLAGDFNEQFF
J gene: TRBJ1-2; V gene: TRBV7-8; clone size: few; D gene: TRBD1; CDR3 DNA: TGTGCCAGCACCCCGGGACAGGGGTATGGCTACACCTTC; CDR3 protein: CASTPGQGYGYTF
J gene: TRBJ1-4; V gene: TRBV6-5; clone size: NA; D gene: NA; CDR3 DNA: TGTGCCAGCAGCTTACTCCCTCGGGAAGAGGGGGGCGAAAAACTGTTTTTT; CDR3 protein: CASSLLPREEGGEKLFF
J gene: TRBJ1-2; V gene: TRBV18; clone size: once; D gene: NA; CDR3 DNA: TGTGCCAGCTCACCACCGGTACAGTGGGTCCGTTATGGCTACACCTTC; CDR3 protein: CASSPPVQWVRYGYTF
J gene: TRBJ2-3; V gene: TRBV4-3; clone size: NA; D gene: TRBD2; CDR3 DNA: TGCGCCAGCAGCCAACCAGGACTAGCGGGGGGGACAGATACGCAGTATTTT; CDR3 protein: CASSQPGLAGGTDTQYF
J gene: TRBJ1-1; V gene: TRBV7-6; clone size: NA; D gene: TRBD1; CDR3 DNA: TGTGCCAGCAGCCCCCAGGGGGGGCGAACCGAAGCTTTCTTT; CDR3 protein: CASSPQGGRTEAFF
J gene: TRBJ1-5; V gene: TRBV6-2/TRBV6-3; clone size: NA; D gene: NA; CDR3 DNA: TGTGCCAGCAGTGTGGAGAGGGGTACCCGTCAGCCCCAGCATTTT; CDR3 protein: CASSVERGTRQPQHF
J gene: TRBJ1-6; V gene: TRBV19; clone size: many; D gene: NA; CDR3 DNA: TGTGCCAGTAGTAGGGGGGGATCACCCCTCCACTTT; CDR3 protein: CASSRGGSPLHF
J gene: TRBJ2-1; V gene: TRBV5-5; clone size: few; D gene: NA; CDR3 DNA: TGTGCCAGCAGCTTGGTCACGGGTTCGGGTGAGCAGTTCTTC; CDR3 protein: CASSLVTGSGEQFF
J gene: TRBJ2-1; V gene: TRBV9; clone size: NA; D gene: TRBD2; CDR3 DNA: TGTGCCAGCAGCGTAGGCGGGGGGATATACAATGAGCAGTTCTTC; CDR3 protein: CASSVGGGIYNEQFF
J gene: TRBJ2-7; V gene: TRBV7-9; clone size: NA; D gene: NA; CDR3 DNA: TGTGCCAGCAGCTCGCCCCTCGCCGGGGTAGGCGGCGAGCAGTACTTC; CDR3 protein: CASSSPLAGVGGEQYF
J gene: TRBJ1-2; V gene: TRBV7-2; clone size: many; D gene: TRBD1; CDR3 DNA: TGTGCCAGCAGCTTGTGGGACAGGGCCGACTATGGCTACACCTTC; CDR3 protein: CASSLWDRADYGYTF
J gene: TRBJ2-1; V gene: TRBV7-6; clone size: NA; D gene: TRBD2; CDR3 DNA: TGTGCCAGCAGCTTAGCGAGCGGGGACAATGAGCAGTTCTTC; CDR3 protein: CASSLASGDNEQFF
J gene: TRBJ1-1; V gene: TRBV29-1; clone size: NA; D gene: NA; CDR3 DNA: TGCAGCGTTAACAGGGATAACACTGAAGCTTTCTTT; CDR3 protein: CSVNRDNTEAFF
J gene: TRBJ2-1; V gene: TRBV6-2/TRBV6-3; clone size: many; D gene: NA; CDR3 DNA: TGTGCCAGCAGTTACCTGGGCTACAATGAGCAGTTCTTC; CDR3 protein: CASSYLGYNEQFF